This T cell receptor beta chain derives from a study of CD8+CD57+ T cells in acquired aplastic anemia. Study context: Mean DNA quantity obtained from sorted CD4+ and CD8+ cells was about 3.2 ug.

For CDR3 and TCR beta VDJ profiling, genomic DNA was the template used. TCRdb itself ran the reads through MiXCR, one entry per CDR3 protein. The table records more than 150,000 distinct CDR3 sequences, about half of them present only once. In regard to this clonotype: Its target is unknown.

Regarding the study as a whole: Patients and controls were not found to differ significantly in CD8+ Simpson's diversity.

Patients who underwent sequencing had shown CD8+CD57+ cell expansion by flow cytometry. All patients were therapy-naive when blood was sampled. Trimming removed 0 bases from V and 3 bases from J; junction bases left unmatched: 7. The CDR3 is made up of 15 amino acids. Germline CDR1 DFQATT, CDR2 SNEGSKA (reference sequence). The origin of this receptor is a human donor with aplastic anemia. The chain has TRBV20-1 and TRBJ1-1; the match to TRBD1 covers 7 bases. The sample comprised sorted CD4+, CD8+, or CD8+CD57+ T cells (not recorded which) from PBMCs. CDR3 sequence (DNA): TGCAGTGCTAGAGATATGGCAGGGGGGCACACTGAAGCTTTCTTT. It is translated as CSARDMAGGHTEAFF.